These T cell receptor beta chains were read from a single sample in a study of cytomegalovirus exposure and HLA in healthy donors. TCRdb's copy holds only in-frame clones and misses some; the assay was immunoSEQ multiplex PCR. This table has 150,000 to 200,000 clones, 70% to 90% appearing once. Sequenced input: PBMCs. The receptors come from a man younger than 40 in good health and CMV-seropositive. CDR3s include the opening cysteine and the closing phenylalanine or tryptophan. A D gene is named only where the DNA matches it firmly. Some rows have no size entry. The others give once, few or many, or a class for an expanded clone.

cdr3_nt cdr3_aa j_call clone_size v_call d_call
TGTGCCAGCAGCACAGGGTTAACTAGCACAGATACGCAGTATTTT CASSTGLTSTDTQYF TRBJ2-3 . TRBV9 .
TGTGCCAGCAGTTCCGGGACAGGGACTTATCAGCCCCAGCATTTT CASSSGTGTYQPQHF TRBJ1-5 . TRBV27 TRBD1
TGCGCCAGCAGCCAAGTGCTAGCGGGAGGGCCGGGTGTGACCCAGTACTTC CASSQVLAGGPGVTQYF TRBJ2-5 once TRBV4-1 TRBD2
TGTGCCAGCAGCCTATCGTTAAGCACAGATACGCAGTATTTT CASSLSLSTDTQYF TRBJ2-3 . TRBV11-1 .
TGTGCCAGCAGTTTGCGAAGCGGGCCCCACAATGAGCAGTTCTTC CASSLRSGPHNEQFF TRBJ2-1 . TRBV27 .
TGCGCCAGCAGCTCAACAGGGGGTCTCAAAGAACGACTCTATGGCTACACCTTC CASSSTGGLKERLYGYTF TRBJ1-2 . TRBV5-1 TRBD1
TGTGCCAGCAGTTTAGGAACGGGTGCATTCGGCGGGTGGAGCACAGATACGCAGTATTTT CASSLGTGAFGGWSTDTQYF TRBJ2-3 . TRBV27 .
TGCGCCAGCAGCTTGGGGGTACCCAGGCCAAACGCTGAAGCTTTCTTT CASSLGVPRPNAEAFF TRBJ1-1 . TRBV5-1 .
TGTGCCAGCAGCTTGGAGGTGGGGGCGACGGATGAGCAGTTCTTC CASSLEVGATDEQFF TRBJ2-1 . TRBV5-6 .
TGTGCCATCAGGCCCGGGACTAGGTTTGATGATGAGCAGTTCTTC CAIRPGTRFDDEQFF TRBJ2-1 . TRBV10-3 TRBD2
TGTGCCAGCAGCTTTCTGGGACTAGCGGCGCCTCAAGAGACCCAGTACTTC CASSFLGLAAPQETQYF TRBJ2-5 . TRBV5-4 TRBD2
TGTGCCAGTAGTCTCTCTCAGGGGGCGGTTAACACTGAAGCTTTCTTT CASSLSQGAVNTEAFF TRBJ1-1 . TRBV19 TRBD1
TGTGCCAGCAGTGCTCCGGGACTAGCGGGGCTTGGGGAGCAGTTCTTC CASSAPGLAGLGEQFF TRBJ2-1 . TRBV6-1 TRBD2
TGTGCCAGCAGTTACACGGGACAGGGGGGGGATACGCAGTATTTT CASSYTGQGGDTQYF TRBJ2-3 . TRBV6-5 TRBD1
TGTGCCAGCAGTTTGAAGCCCGGACAGGGTAGCAATCAGCCCCAGCATTTT CASSLKPGQGSNQPQHF TRBJ1-5 . TRBV28 TRBD1
TGTGCCAGCAGCTTCCGGGACAGGTTCTACGAGCAGTACTTC CASSFRDRFYEQYF TRBJ2-7 . TRBV7-8 TRBD1
TGTGCCATCAGTGAGCAGGGGCTAGCTTACGAGCAGTACTTC CAISEQGLAYEQYF TRBJ2-7 . TRBV10-3 .
TGTGCCAGCAGCAAAGGTTGCGGATTAGAGGGTTTT CASSKGCGLEGF TRBJ2-3 . TRBV21-1 .
TGTGCTAGTGGTTTGAATAGCGGGTTTTCCACCGGGGAGCTGTTTTTT CASGLNSGFSTGELFF TRBJ2-2 . TRBV12-5 TRBD2
TGTGCCAGCAGCGTAGCGGGAGCTATAAATCAGCCCCAGCATTTT CASSVAGAINQPQHF TRBJ1-5 once TRBV9 .
TGTGCCAGCAGCCATCCGGGACTAGCGGGAGAGACCCAGTACTTC CASSHPGLAGETQYF TRBJ2-5 once TRBV14 TRBD2
TGTGCTAGCAGCTCAGGGACATCCTCAGATACGCAGTATTTT CASSSGTSSDTQYF TRBJ2-3 . TRBV7-7 .
TGTGCCAGCACCCGAGGGGGTCGCACTGAAGCTTTCTTT CASTRGGRTEAFF TRBJ1-1 . TRBV25-1 .
TGTGCCAGCAGACCCGGGACTAGCGGGATGAGAACCGGGGAGCTGTTTTTT CASRPGTSGMRTGELFF TRBJ2-2 . TRBV5-4 TRBD2
TGTGCCAGCAGCTATGAGGACAGGCTTGAGCAGTTCTTC CASSYEDRLEQFF TRBJ2-1 once TRBV7-9 TRBD1
TGTGCCAGCAGCTCCGGACTAGCGGGAGTTCGGGAGCAGTTCTTC CASSSGLAGVREQFF TRBJ2-1 . TRBV7-9 TRBD2
TGTGCCAGCAGCGTAGTAGCGGGCACAGATACGCAGTATTTT CASSVVAGTDTQYF TRBJ2-3 . TRBV9 .